These 27 T cell receptor beta chains share one sample of origin, sequenced in a study of lung T cells in sarcoidosis with Löfgren's syndrome. In TCRdb, the reads were re-called with MiXCR into one record per CDR3 protein. Among more than 50,000 distinct CDR3 sequences listed, approximately 22% were seen once. The specimen sequenced was CD4+ T cells from PBMCs. Source of these receptors: a human donor with sarcoidosis (Löfgren's syndrome or another form), or a control subject (not recorded which).

The sample holds many counts of this clonotype. The chain joins TRBV20-1 to TRBJ2-2; possibly TRBD2 for D (6 bases). The CDR3 covers 17 residues. The V end lost 0 bases, the J end lost 5 bases, and 19 bases lay between the germline ends. Germline CDR1 and CDR2: DFQATT and SNEGSKA (reference sequence). The CDR3 DNA follows: TGCAGTGCTAGAGATACCCAAAGCCCGGGGAGGACCGGGGAGCTGTTTTTT. Its translation: CSARDTQSPGRTGELFF.

This clonotype was recorded many times. The chain has TRBV7-2 and TRBJ2-3; maybe TRBD2 (6 bases). The CDR3 has 15 amino acids. The V end lost 1 base, the J end lost 6 bases, and 14 bases lay between the germline ends. The germline gives CDR1 SGHTA, CDR2 FQGNSA. CDR3 residues: CASSLDGLRADTQYF. CDR3 DNA sequence: TGTGCCAGCAGCTTAGACGGACTACGGGCGGATACGCAGTATTTT.

The chain couples TRBV10-1 to TRBJ1-1; D not certain. The V end was cut by 3 bases, the J end by 6 bases, with 5 bases between. CDR3 size: 11 residues. The germline gives CDR1 WNHNN, CDR2 SYGVQD (reference sequence). The CDR3 coding sequence is TGCGCCAGCAGTGAAGGGCCTGAAGCTTTCTTT. Protein product: CASSEGPEAFF.

Points on this clonotype: Relative to the germline gene, one junction end is altered; a read error may explain this. The chain links TRBV2 to TRBJ1-2; 10 bases line up with TRBD1. The CDR3 covers 15 residues. Germline CDR1 is SNHLY and CDR2 is FYNNEI. This CDR3 is CASSEIGTGDYDYTF. The CDR3 DNA is TGTGCCAGCAGTGAAATAGGGACAGGGGACTATGACTACACCTTC. Supplemented by reference TRBV2 and TRBJ1-2, the full variable domain reads EPEVTQTPSHQVTQMGQEVILRCVPISNHLYFYWYRQILGQKVEFLVSFYNNEISEKSEIFDDQFSVERPDGSNFTLKIRSTKLEDSAMYFCASSEIGTGDYDYTFGSGTRLTVV.

This rearrangement joins TRBV27 to TRBJ2-3; 8 nucleotides agree with TRBD2. From germline, CDR1 is MNHEY and CDR2 SMNVEV (reference sequence). J was trimmed by 4 bases and V by 4 bases; bases with no gene match: 7. The CDR3 loop spans 15 amino acids. CDR3 nucleotide sequence: TGTGCCAGCAGTTCCCACCGGGGGGGCCCAGATACGCAGTATTTT. This codes for CASSSHRGGPDTQYF.

The chain carries TRBV28 and TRBJ2-1; D not resolved. The germline V and J ends were trimmed by 1 base and 7 bases, with 5 bases remaining between them. Germline V gene lookup returns CDR1 MDHEN and CDR2 SYDVKM. This CDR3 region has 12 residues. The CDR3 coding sequence is TGTGCCAGCAGTTTATATGAGAATGAGCAGTTCTTC. Amino acid sequence: CASSLYENEQFF.

This clonotype was observed at least ten times. The rearrangement uses TRBV6-1 and TRBJ1-6, with unresolved D. V gave up 7 bases and J gave up 8 bases, with 15 bases separating them. This CDR3 has 14 amino acids. Germline assignment: CDR1 MNHNS and CDR2 SASEGT. In nucleotides, the CDR3 is TGTGCCAGCATAGGGCAGGCCACTTATTCACCCCTCCACTTT. Encoded protein: CASIGQATYSPLHF.

This clonotype was detected ten times or more. This chain uses TRBV6-2 or TRBV6-3 with TRBJ2-7; no clear D. V lost 4 bases, J lost 4 bases, and 11 bases lay in between. The CDR3 covers 13 residues. Germline CDR1 reads MNHEY; CDR2 reads SVGEGT. The CDR3 sequence: CASSSRLTYEQYV. For the CDR3, the DNA is TGTGCCAGCAGTTCGCGCCTAACTTACGAGCAGTACGTC.

This clonotype has only a few counts. The CDR3 sequence: CASRQPGQETQYF. The CDR3 bases are TGTGCCAGCAGGCAACCGGGCCAAGAGACCCAGTACTTC. This sequence joins TRBV7-9 and TRBJ2-5, with D uncertain. Germline V CDR1 and CDR2: SEHNR, FQNEAQ (reference sequence). The CDR3 contains 13 residues. V gave up 6 bases and J gave up 1 base, with 9 bases separating them.

This chain connects TRBV11-2 to TRBJ1-3, with unresolved D. V was trimmed by 3 bases and J by 0 bases, leaving 9 bases between them. Germline CDR1 is SGHAT and CDR2 is FQNNGV. This CDR3 is built from 15 residues. For the CDR3, the DNA is TGTGCCAGCAGCTTGGGAACTCGCTCTGGAAACACCATATATTTT. As protein: CASSLGTRSGNTIYF.

About this clonotype: A much larger clone differs from this one at a single base, so this may be a read error. The gene calls are TRBV27 and TRBJ2-3, with 9 bases identical to TRBD1. CDR1 and CDR2 from the germline V gene are MNHEY and SMNVEV (reference sequence). The CDR3 spans 15 residues. The ends lost 7 bases at V and 3 bases at J; junction bases unmatched: 8. The CDR3 region is CASTSYRGLTDTQYF. DNA of the CDR3: TGTGCCAGCACCTCTTACAGGGGGCTGACAGATACGCAGTATTTT.

This clonotype appeared many times. This chain joins TRBV27 and TRBJ1-6; 9 bases match TRBD1. The junction had 4 bases not matched to a gene; V was cut back by 4 bases and J by 0 bases. Germline V gene lookup returns CDR1 MNHEY and CDR2 SMNVEV (reference sequence). This CDR3 has 17 amino acids. CDR3 nucleotide sequence: TGTGCCAGCAGTTCACCGGACAGGGGCTCCTATAATTCACCCCTCCACTTT. This gives the protein CASSSPDRGSYNSPLHF.

This clonotype showed up many times. This chain links TRBV15 with TRBJ2-7; 8 bases agree with TRBD1. Germline trimming cut 0 bases from V and 2 bases from J; bases unmatched to any gene: 6. The CDR3 is 16 amino acids. In germline, CDR1 is LNHNV, CDR2 YYDKDF (reference sequence). This CDR3 reads CATSRDLQGGAYEQYV. The CDR3 DNA reads TGTGCCACCAGCAGAGATTTACAGGGGGGTGCCTACGAGCAGTACGTC.

This clonotype was counted a few times. J is TRBJ1-2 and V is TRBV2; 8 nucleotides match TRBD1. CDR1 SNHLY and CDR2 FYNNEI come from the germline V gene. The trim removed 6 bases at V and 5 bases at J, leaving 8 bases unmatched. The CDR3 has 14 amino acids. The CDR3 here is CASRATGTGYGYTF. As DNA, the CDR3 is TGTGCCAGCAGGGCCACCGGGACAGGTTATGGCTACACCTTC.

This clonotype showed up many times. The genes are TRBV2 and TRBJ1-4; 7 nucleotides match TRBD1. This CDR3 contains 13 residues. Germline trimming cut 4 bases from V and 13 bases from J; bases unmatched to any gene: 9. CDR1 and CDR2 (germline): SNHLY, FYNNEI. This CDR3 is CASSVLQGYGLFF. The CDR3 DNA reads as TGTGCCAGCAGTGTATTACAGGGGTACGGACTGTTTTTT.

This clonotype was counted ten times or more. V and J are TRBV28 and TRBJ1-2; D is ambiguous. There are 12 residues in the CDR3. From germline, CDR1 is MDHEN and CDR2 SYDVKM. The germline V and J ends were trimmed by 5 bases and 5 bases, with 9 bases remaining between them. CDR3 loop: CASSPRRYGYTF. For the CDR3, the DNA is TGTGCCAGCAGTCCCCGACGATATGGCTACACCTTC.

In its sample, this clonotype was seen a few times. This could be a read error, since a much larger clone is one nucleotide away. The gene calls are TRBV15 and TRBJ2-1; D unclear. Trimming removed 0 bases from V and 3 bases from J, with 15 bases in between. The CDR3 runs to 17 residues. CDR1 and CDR2 from the germline V gene are LNHNV and YYDKDF (reference sequence). In DNA form, the CDR3 reads TGTGCCACCAGCAGAGAAACTAAGGTTGGAGACTACAATGAGCAGTTCTTC. This codes for CATSRETKVGDYNEQFF.

The table lists this clonotype with many counts. V gene TRBV27 combines with J gene TRBJ2-3, with TRBD2 identical over 11 bases. The CDR3 is 16 residues long. Trimming cost V 7 bases and J 0 bases; bases outside gene matches: 6. The germline V gene has CDR1 MNHEY and CDR2 SMNVEV (reference sequence). DNA of the CDR3: TGTGCCAGCAAGAGTGCTAGCGGGGGGAGCACAGATACGCAGTATTTT. Translation gives CASKSASGGSTDTQYF.

This clonotype was observed many times. This rearrangement joins TRBV6-1 to TRBJ1-5, with no clear D. Trimming removed 5 bases from V and 0 bases from J, with 17 bases in between. CDR1 and CDR2 (germline): MNHNS, SASEGT. This CDR3 comprises 17 residues. The CDR3 is CASSSLDKKHSNQPQHF. CDR3 coding DNA: TGTGCCAGCAGTTCCCTAGACAAAAAGCATAGCAATCAGCCCCAGCATTTT.

Written as DNA, the CDR3 is TGTGCCAGCAGTCTACCGAACGGGGGCTGGGGTGAAAAACTGTTTTTT. Its protein is CASSLPNGGWGEKLFF. The chain combines TRBV28 with TRBJ1-4, with a weak D call TRBD1 (6 bases). Germline values: CDR1 MDHEN, CDR2 SYDVKM. This CDR3 comprises 16 residues. V gave up 5 bases and J gave up 7 bases, with 20 bases separating them.

This clonotype occurred many times. V and J are TRBV27 and TRBJ1-2; D gene uncertain. The CDR3 loop spans 14 amino acids. Per germline, CDR1 MNHEY and CDR2 SMNVEV (reference sequence). V lost 0 bases and J 0 bases, leaving 5 bases between the germline ends. The CDR3 nucleotides read TGTGCCAGCAGTTTATCGGAGGCTAACTATGGCTACACCTTC. This translates into CASSLSEANYGYTF.

On this clonotype itself: Here the CDR3 omits its conserved ending phenylalanine or tryptophan, so a read error is the likely source. This chain joins TRBV7-2 and TRBJ1-1; D remains ambiguous. V dropped 7 bases and J dropped 3 bases, with 12 bases sitting between them. This CDR3 comprises 13 residues. CDR1 is SGHTA and CDR2 is FQGNSA in the germline V gene. CDR3 nucleotide sequence: TGTGCCAGCAACCCGGAGGGAGACACTGAAGCTTTCTCT. It encodes CASNPEGDTEAFS.

This clonotype occurred many times. The genes are TRBV28 and TRBJ1-4; D is undetermined. Trimming cost V 7 bases and J 0 bases, with 9 bases left between them. CDR3 length equals 14 residues. Germline-derived CDR1 and CDR2 are MDHEN and SYDVKM. The CDR3, as DNA: TGTGCCAGCAATATGGCCCCAACTAATGAAAAACTGTTTTTT. Translating gives CASNMAPTNEKLFF.

This clonotype was detected many times. The chain combines TRBV7-9 with TRBJ2-3, with D maybe TRBD1 (6 bases). Trimming removed 10 bases from V and 4 bases from J, with 18 bases in between. This CDR3 contains 14 residues. CDR1 SEHNR and CDR2 FQNEAQ come from the germline V gene (reference sequence). The CDR3 sequence: CATPTGLHADTQYF. The CDR3 DNA follows: TGTGCCACCCCGACAGGACTCCACGCAGATACGCAGTATTTT.

The rearrangement uses TRBV9 and TRBJ1-4; 7 bases align to TRBD1. The CDR3 loop spans 17 amino acids. The germline CDR1 and CDR2 sequences are SGDLS and YYNGEE. V shed 4 bases and J 3 bases; nucleotides not matched to a gene: 12. As DNA, the CDR3 is TGTGCCAGCAGCCTGAATATTCCGGGACAGCCTAATGAAAAACTGTTTTTT. This gives the protein CASSLNIPGQPNEKLFF.

Details on this clonotype: Given a much more abundant clone one base away, this may be a read error. V is TRBV10-3 and J is TRBJ2-5; possible D gene TRBD2, 5 bases. The CDR3 loop spans 14 amino acids. Per the germline V gene, CDR1 is ENHRY and CDR2 is SYGVKD. CDR3 nucleotide sequence: TGTGCCACGGGAAATCCGGCCACACAAGAGACCCAGTGCTTC. Amino acid sequence: CATGNPATQETQCF.

This clonotype was observed many times. This may be a read error, as it is one base from a much larger clone. The chain uses TRBV6-1 and TRBJ2-1; 7 bases fit TRBD1. The ends lost 11 bases at V and 4 bases at J; junction bases unmatched: 11. Germline CDR1 and CDR2: MNHNS and SASEGT. The CDR3 contains 14 residues. As DNA, the CDR3 is TGTGCCGCCTCACGGGACAGCGGATACAATGAGCAGTTCTTC. Protein sequence: CAASRDSGYNEQFF.